These 8 T cell receptor beta chains share one sample of origin, sequenced in a study of shared clonotypes between healthy human individuals. Profiled with immunoSEQ multiplex PCR; TCRdb holds only in-frame clones, not every one. Among around 720,000 clones listed, roughly 73% were seen once. What was sequenced was memory CD4+ T cells sorted from blood. Specified subset: CD45RA-negative fraction. The receptors derive from a woman under 40 in good health.

The rearrangement uses TRBV18 and TRBJ2-1, with a possible D match to TRBD1 (6 bases). This CDR3 spans 13 amino acids. Trimming removed 6 bases at V and 7 bases at J, with 13 bases between. Germline lookup yields CDR1 KGHSH and CDR2 LQKENI. The DNA for the CDR3 is TGTGCCAGCTCTCCCAGGGGAGCGAATGAGCAGTTCTTC. Translation: CASSPRGANEQFF.

DNA for the CDR3: TGTGCCAGCAGCGTTATGCAAACCTCTGAAAAACTGTTTTTT. As protein: CASSVMQTSEKLFF. The J gene is TRBJ1-4, the V gene TRBV2; D is uncertain. Trimming pared 6 bases from V and 7 bases from J, leaving 15 bases between. Looked up from germline, CDR1 is SNHLY and CDR2 is FYNNEI. CDR3 length: 14 residues. Combining the CDR3 with reference TRBV2 and TRBJ1-4 gives the whole variable domain EPEVTQTPSHQVTQMGQEVILRCVPISNHLYFYWYRQILGQKVEFLVSFYNNEISEKSEIFDDQFSVERPDGSNFTLKIRSTKLEDSAMYFCASSVMQTSEKLFFGSGTQLSVL.

The chain carries TRBV19 and TRBJ2-6; 8 nucleotides match TRBD1. CDR1 is LNHDA, CDR2 SQIVND, per germline (reference sequence). CDR3 length: 15 amino acids. The V and J ends lost 9 bases and 4 bases, in that order; junction bases with no gene match: 8. The CDR3 bases are TGTGCCAGCCGACAGCAGGGGGCGGGGGCCAACGTCCTGACTTTC. Amino acid sequence: CASRQQGAGANVLTF.

This clone was detected a few times. This chain links TRBV11-2 with TRBJ2-5, with D perhaps matching TRBD2 (6 bases). The J call may be mistaken, given a closer DNA end match to TRBJ2-7. Looked up from germline, CDR1 is SGHAT and CDR2 is FQNNGV. The length of the CDR3 is 13 residues. This CDR3 is CASSALGSYEQYF. The CDR3 coding sequence is TGTGCCAGCAGCGCTCTCGGGAGCTACGAGCAGTACTTC.

The CDR3 spells CASSLGGSAYNEQFF. CDR3 in DNA: TGTGCCAGCAGCTTGGGCGGGAGTGCCTACAATGAGCAGTTCTTC. The chain joins TRBV5-4 to TRBJ2-1, with 7 bases matching TRBD2. The CDR3 runs to 15 residues. V shed 0 bases and J 2 bases; nucleotides not matched to a gene: 2. The germline CDR1 and CDR2 sequences are SGHNT and YYREEE (reference sequence).

This chain connects TRBV29-1 to TRBJ1-2, with unresolved D. From germline, CDR1 is SQVTM and CDR2 ANQGSEA. Trimming removed 0 bases from V and 4 bases from J, with 18 bases in between. The CDR3 totals 16 residues. The CDR3 nucleotides read TGCAGCGTTGAAGATCTTCTCGGTGGAGGGATCTATGGCTACACCTTC. Translating gives CSVEDLLGGGIYGYTF.

V gene TRBV27 combines with J gene TRBJ1-3; D ambiguous. The V and J ends lost 8 bases and 0 bases respectively, with 8 bases between them. Germline assignment: CDR1 MNHEY and CDR2 SMNVEV (reference sequence). There are 13 residues in the CDR3. The CDR3 is CASARGSGNTIYF. The DNA for the CDR3 is TGTGCCAGCGCGCGGGGCTCTGGAAACACCATATATTTT.

The gene calls are TRBV5-1 and TRBJ1-1, with D tentatively TRBD1 (5 bases). V lost 5 bases, J lost 4 bases, and 15 bases lay in between. CDR1 SGHRS and CDR2 YFSETQ come from the germline V gene. The CDR3 has 14 residues. The CDR3 loop reads CASSYGAEGTEAFF. CDR3 in DNA: TGCGCCAGCAGTTACGGGGCGGAGGGCACTGAAGCTTTCTTT. Full variable domain (rest looked up from reference TRBV5-1 and TRBJ1-1): KAGVTQTPRYLIKTRGQQVTLSCSPISGHRSVSWYQQTPGQGLQFLFEYFSETQRNKGNFPGRFSGRQFSNSRSEMNVSTLELGDSALYLCASSYGAEGTEAFFGQGTRLTVV.